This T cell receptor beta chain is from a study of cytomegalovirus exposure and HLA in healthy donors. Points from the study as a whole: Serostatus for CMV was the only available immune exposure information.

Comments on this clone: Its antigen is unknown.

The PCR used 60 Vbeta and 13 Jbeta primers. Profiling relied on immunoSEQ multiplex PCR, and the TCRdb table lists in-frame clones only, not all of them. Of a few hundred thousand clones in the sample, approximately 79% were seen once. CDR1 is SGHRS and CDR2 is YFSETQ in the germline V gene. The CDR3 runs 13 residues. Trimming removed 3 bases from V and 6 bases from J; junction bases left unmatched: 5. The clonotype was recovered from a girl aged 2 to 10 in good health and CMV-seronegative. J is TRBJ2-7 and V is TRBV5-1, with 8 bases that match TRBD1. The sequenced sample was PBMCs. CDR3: CASSYGQGGEQYF. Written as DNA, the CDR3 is TGCGCCAGCAGCTACGGACAGGGTGGCGAGCAGTACTTC.